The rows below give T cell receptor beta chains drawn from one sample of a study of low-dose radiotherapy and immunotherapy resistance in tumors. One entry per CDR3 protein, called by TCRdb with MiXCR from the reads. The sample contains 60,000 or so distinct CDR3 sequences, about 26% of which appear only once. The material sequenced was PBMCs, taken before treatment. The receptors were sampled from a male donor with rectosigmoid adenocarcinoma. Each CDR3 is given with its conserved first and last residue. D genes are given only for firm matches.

CDR3aa: CASSSGLLSSYEQYF; d_gene: TRBD2; v_gene: TRBV12-3/TRBV12-4
CDR3aa: CASRRSGMGGTDTQYF; d_gene: TRBD2; v_gene: TRBV5-1
CDR3aa: CASSQGDRDNEKLFF; d_gene: TRBD1; v_gene: TRBV4-3
CDR3aa: CSASPRQSNNSPLHF; d_gene: NA; v_gene: TRBV20-1
CDR3aa: CASSLDGVRGTEAFF; d_gene: NA; v_gene: TRBV7-2
CDR3aa: CASRGQVFSTDTQYF; d_gene: TRBD1; v_gene: TRBV2
CDR3aa: CASSLFRDGEQFF; d_gene: NA; v_gene: TRBV5-1
CDR3aa: CASSPHGTGSSPLHF; d_gene: TRBD1; v_gene: TRBV9
CDR3aa: CASSARGGALYEQYF; d_gene: TRBD2; v_gene: TRBV27
CDR3aa: CASMKGGNTEAFF; d_gene: NA; v_gene: TRBV25-1
CDR3aa: CSVAGAQTAFF; d_gene: NA; v_gene: TRBV29-1
CDR3aa: CASSYLLGQGGGYTF; d_gene: TRBD1; v_gene: TRBV28
CDR3aa: CASSKRDLREMNTEAFF; d_gene: NA; v_gene: TRBV14
CDR3aa: CASSDRDRGLPGEDEQYF; d_gene: TRBD1; v_gene: TRBV2
CDR3aa: CASSHGSQGSYEQYF; d_gene: NA; v_gene: TRBV4-2
CDR3aa: CASSPGTDYNSPLHF; d_gene: NA; v_gene: TRBV12-3/TRBV12-4
CDR3aa: CASSREKETQYF; d_gene: NA; v_gene: TRBV2
CDR3aa: CASSLAKQQNTEAFF; d_gene: NA; v_gene: TRBV5-4
CDR3aa: CASSPGVAGVNEQFF; d_gene: TRBD2; v_gene: TRBV5-4
CDR3aa: CASSQPGQPLHF; d_gene: NA; v_gene: TRBV4-3
CDR3aa: CASSYDRNTEAFF; d_gene: NA; v_gene: TRBV2
CDR3aa: CASSFARPPYYEQYF; d_gene: NA; v_gene: TRBV28
CDR3aa: CASSDDRGNTEAFF; d_gene: TRBD1; v_gene: TRBV27
CDR3aa: CASSLLGITEAFF; d_gene: NA; v_gene: TRBV27
CDR3aa: CASSNLVGRVNEQFF; d_gene: TRBD2; v_gene: TRBV6-6
CDR3aa: CAWRVEAAGDTGELFF; d_gene: NA; v_gene: TRBV30
CDR3aa: CSARDRVYEQYF; d_gene: TRBD1; v_gene: TRBV20-1
CDR3aa: CSVEDGITVGETQYF; d_gene: NA; v_gene: TRBV29-1
CDR3aa: CASSVVGRGGNTDEQFF; d_gene: TRBD2; v_gene: TRBV9